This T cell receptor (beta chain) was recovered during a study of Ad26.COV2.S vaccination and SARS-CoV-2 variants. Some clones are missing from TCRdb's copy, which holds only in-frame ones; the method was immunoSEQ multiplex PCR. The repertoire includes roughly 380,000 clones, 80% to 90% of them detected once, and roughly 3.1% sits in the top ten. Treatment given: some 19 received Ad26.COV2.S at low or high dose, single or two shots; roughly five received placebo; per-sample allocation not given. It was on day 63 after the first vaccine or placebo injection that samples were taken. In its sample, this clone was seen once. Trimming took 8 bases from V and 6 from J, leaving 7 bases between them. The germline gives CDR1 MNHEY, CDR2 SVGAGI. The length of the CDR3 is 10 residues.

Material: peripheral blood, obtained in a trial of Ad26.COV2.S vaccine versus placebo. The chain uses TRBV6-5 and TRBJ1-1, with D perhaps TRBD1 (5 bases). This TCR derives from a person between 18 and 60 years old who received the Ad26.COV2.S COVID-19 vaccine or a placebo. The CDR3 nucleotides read TGTGCCAGCTGGGGCCCTGAAGCTTTCTTT. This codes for CASWGPEAFF.